Below are 20 T cell receptor beta chains sequenced from a single sample in a study of T cell responses to AZD1222 COVID-19 vaccine. Method: immunoSEQ multiplex PCR; TCRdb's copy keeps in-frame clones and lacks some. Of approximately 130,000 clones listed, about 89% are singletons. The sequences come from peripheral blood, collected on day 0 of MenACWY control vaccination. The receptor source for this set is an adult in good health.

The chain is built from TRBV19 and TRBJ1-4; 9 bases are a match to TRBD1. The junction had 15 bases not matched to a gene; V was cut back by 7 bases and J by 0 bases. Germline V gene lookup returns CDR1 LNHDA and CDR2 SQIVND (reference sequence). CDR3 length: 19 residues. This chain's CDR3 is CASTRSVGTGLATNEKLFF. In nucleotides, the CDR3 is TGTGCCAGTACCCGGTCCGTTGGGACAGGGTTAGCAACTAATGAAAAACTGTTTTTT.

The rearrangement uses TRBV5-6 and TRBJ2-3, with unresolved D. V dropped 2 bases and J dropped 3 bases, with 13 bases sitting between them. The CDR3 loop spans 15 amino acids. Per the germline V gene, CDR1 is SGHDT and CDR2 is YYEEEE. CDR3 amino acids: CASSFPRIMTDTQYF. The CDR3 DNA sequence: TGTGCCAGCAGCTTTCCCAGGATAATGACAGATACGCAGTATTTT. The full variable domain, with the rest looked up from reference TRBV5-6 and TRBJ2-3, is DAGVTQSPTHLIKTRGQQVTLRCSPKSGHDTVSWYQQALGQGPQFIFQYYEEEERQRGNFPDRFSGHQFPNYSSELNVNALLLGDSALYLCASSFPRIMTDTQYFGPGTRLTVL.

This clone was detected only once. The rearrangement joins TRBV21-1 to TRBJ1-2; TRBD1, the table's D call, lacks a check against the DNA. TRBV21-1 is annotated as a pseudogene. CDR3 size: 17 residues. CDR3 sequence (DNA): TGTGCCAGCAGCAAAGATGATCTACGGCAGGGGAACTATGGCTACACCTTC. This translates into CASSKDDLRQGNYGYTF.

CDR3 in DNA: TGTGCCAGCGGGCCTAGCGGGAGTAGCGATGAGCAGTTCTTC. Translation: CASGPSGSSDEQFF. The rearrangement links TRBV11-3 to TRBJ2-1; TRBD2 agrees at 10 bases. CDR1 is SGHNT, CDR2 YENEEA, per germline. Trimming at V came to 8 bases and at J to 8 bases, leaving 9 bases not matched to a gene. The CDR3 is 14 residues long.

Here the CDR3 DNA reads TGTGCCAGCAGCTTAGGATTAGCGGGAGGGCCCAACGAGCAGTACTTC. It translates to CASSLGLAGGPNEQYF. This rearrangement joins TRBV7-9 to TRBJ2-7; TRBD2 agrees at 11 bases. V gave up 1 base and J gave up 5 bases; unmatched junction bases: 7. The CDR3 loop spans 16 amino acids. The germline V gene has CDR1 SEHNR and CDR2 FQNEAQ (reference sequence). The variable domain in full, with the rest retrieved from reference TRBV7-9 and TRBJ2-7, is DTGVSQNPRHKITKRGQNVTFRCDPISEHNRLYWYRQTLGQGPEFLTYFQNEAQLEKSRLLSDRFSAERPKGSFSTLEIQRTEQGDSAMYLCASSLGLAGGPNEQYFGPGTRLTVT.

The chain recombines TRBV7-2 with TRBJ1-5; weak D call: TRBD1 (6 bases). The V and J ends lost 4 bases and 3 bases respectively, with 13 bases between them. The CDR3 covers 15 residues. In germline, CDR1 is SGHTA, CDR2 FQGNSA. The CDR3 region is CASSSGQRINQPQHF. DNA for the CDR3: TGTGCCAGCAGCTCCGGACAGCGAATCAATCAGCCCCAGCATTTT.

The rearrangement links TRBV7-8 to TRBJ2-2; D possibly corresponds to TRBD1 (6 bases). The germline V gene has CDR1 SGHVS and CDR2 FQNEAQ. Trimming took 6 bases from V and 6 from J, leaving 20 bases between them. The CDR3 sequence is 16 residues long. The CDR3 is CASSRGQLGWAGELFF. The DNA of the CDR3 is TGTGCCAGCAGTCGAGGACAGTTAGGATGGGCCGGGGAGCTGTTTTTT.

This chain connects TRBV6-1 to TRBJ1-2; 8 nucleotides align to TRBD1. The V segment lost 3 bases and the J segment 5 bases; nucleotides outside the gene matches: 2. CDR3 length: 13 residues. Per the germline V gene, CDR1 is MNHNS and CDR2 is SASEGT. As DNA, the CDR3 is TGTGCCAGCAGTGACCGGACAGGGTATGGCTACACCTTC. This gives the protein CASSDRTGYGYTF.

The chain combines TRBV19 with TRBJ1-5, with a possible D match to TRBD1 (5 bases). This CDR3 has 16 residues. V was trimmed by 5 bases and J by 1 base, leaving 15 bases between them. Germline CDR1 reads LNHDA; CDR2 reads SQIVND (reference sequence). The CDR3 reads CASSGRDGLSNQPQHF. CDR3 coding DNA: TGTGCCAGTAGTGGAAGGGACGGCTTAAGCAATCAGCCCCAGCATTTT.

V is TRBV27 and J is TRBJ2-7; tentative D call: TRBD2 (6 bases). Germline lookup yields CDR1 MNHEY and CDR2 SMNVEV (reference sequence). There are 14 residues in the CDR3. Deletions cut 1 base from V and 3 bases from J, with 10 bases between. The CDR3 nucleotides read TGTGCCAGCAGTTTATTGGCGGGACGCTACGAGCAGTACTTC. It yields the protein CASSLLAGRYEQYF.

The V and J genes are TRBV4-1 and TRBJ2-1; tentatively, D is TRBD2 (6 bases). The CDR3 has 11 amino acids. The germline gives CDR1 MGHRA, CDR2 YSYEKL. V shed 1 base and J shed 15 bases, with 10 bases lying between them. The CDR3 bases are TGCGCCAGCAGCCAAGGGACTACTCGGTTCTTC. This translates into CASSQGTTRFF.

The chain carries TRBV5-1 and TRBJ2-7, with D unclear. V was shortened by 0 bases and J by 6 bases, with 7 bases between the two germline ends. Germline loops: CDR1 SGHRS, CDR2 YFSETQ. The CDR3 has 12 amino acids. The CDR3 DNA reads as TGCGCCAGCAGCTTGGTGGGAAGCGAGCAGTACTTC. Amino acid sequence: CASSLVGSEQYF.

The chain links TRBV10-3 to TRBJ2-3, with 14 bases matching TRBD2. There are 15 residues in the CDR3. Looked up from germline, CDR1 is ENHRY and CDR2 is SYGVKD. The junction had 7 bases not matched to a gene; V was cut back by 7 bases and J by 7 bases. The CDR3 sequence: CAITRLAGGVNTQYF. The CDR3 bases are TGTGCCATCACCCGACTAGCGGGAGGGGTAAATACGCAGTATTTT.

The rearrangement joins TRBV2 to TRBJ2-1, with TRBD2 matching over 7 bases. Germline V gene data show CDR1 as SNHLY and CDR2 as FYNNEI. V lost 7 bases to trimming and J lost 5 bases; unmatched junction nucleotides: 8. The CDR3 is 14 amino acids. CDR3: CASTQPGLNNEQFF. Here the CDR3 DNA reads TGTGCCAGCACCCAGCCGGGACTAAACAATGAGCAGTTCTTC.

V is TRBV7-9 and J is TRBJ2-7; 10 positions match TRBD2. From germline, CDR1 is SEHNR and CDR2 FQNEAQ (reference sequence). V dropped 2 bases and J dropped 3; count of bases not matched to a gene: 10. CDR3 size: 17 residues. The CDR3 sequence: CASSLPVTGTSDYEQYF. The DNA for the CDR3 is TGTGCCAGCAGCTTACCAGTAACCGGGACTAGCGACTACGAGCAGTACTTC.

The DNA for the CDR3 is TGCGCCAGCAGTATTTACAGGGCTTCGGGAAACACCATATATTTT. The encoded protein is CASSIYRASGNTIYF. The chain uses TRBV23-1 and TRBJ1-3; D possibly corresponds to TRBD1 (6 bases). TRBV23-1 is designated an ORF whose function remains uncertain. The CDR3 runs to 15 residues. V lost 5 bases and J 4 bases, leaving 15 bases between the germline ends.

The chain employs TRBV24-1 and TRBJ2-7; 10 nucleotides match TRBD2. Germline CDR1 and CDR2: KGHDR and SFDVKD. The V and J ends lost 10 bases and 3 bases, in that order; junction bases with no gene match: 8. The CDR3 consists of 14 residues. CDR3 sequence: CATAPGTSVYEQYF. The DNA of the CDR3 is TGTGCCACTGCGCCCGGGACTAGCGTCTACGAGCAGTACTTC.

This chain uses TRBV9 with TRBJ2-1, with D perhaps TRBD2 (5 bases). The CDR3 extends over 16 amino acids. Germline loops: CDR1 SGDLS, CDR2 YYNGEE. Trimming removed 0 bases from V and 5 bases from J, with 15 bases in between. The CDR3 region is CASSVAPTTANNEQFF. CDR3 DNA: TGTGCCAGCAGCGTAGCTCCGACTACCGCTAACAATGAGCAGTTCTTC.

This clone has a single count. The chain combines TRBV24-1 with TRBJ1-5; maybe TRBD1 (5 bases). Trimming took off 4 bases at V and 5 bases at J, with 11 bases between the two ends. Germline assignment: CDR1 KGHDR and CDR2 SFDVKD. The CDR3 contains 14 residues. CDR3 sequence (DNA): TGTGCCACCAGTGAAAGGGGCAGTTATCAGCCCCAGCATTTT. Encoded protein: CATSERGSYQPQHF.

The CDR3 DNA reads TGTGCCAGCAGTGTTAGGGCGATAAACATTCAGTACTTC. Its translation is CASSVRAINIQYF. The V gene is TRBV2, the J gene TRBJ2-4; D not certain. Trimming removed 4 bases at V and 6 bases at J, with 10 bases between. Germline CDR1 and CDR2: SNHLY and FYNNEI. The CDR3 runs 13 residues. Full variable domain (outside the CDR3, taken from reference TRBV2 and TRBJ2-4): EPEVTQTPSHQVTQMGQEVILRCVPISNHLYFYWYRQILGQKVEFLVSFYNNEISEKSEIFDDQFSVERPDGSNFTLKIRSTKLEDSAMYFCASSVRAINIQYFGAGTRLSVL.